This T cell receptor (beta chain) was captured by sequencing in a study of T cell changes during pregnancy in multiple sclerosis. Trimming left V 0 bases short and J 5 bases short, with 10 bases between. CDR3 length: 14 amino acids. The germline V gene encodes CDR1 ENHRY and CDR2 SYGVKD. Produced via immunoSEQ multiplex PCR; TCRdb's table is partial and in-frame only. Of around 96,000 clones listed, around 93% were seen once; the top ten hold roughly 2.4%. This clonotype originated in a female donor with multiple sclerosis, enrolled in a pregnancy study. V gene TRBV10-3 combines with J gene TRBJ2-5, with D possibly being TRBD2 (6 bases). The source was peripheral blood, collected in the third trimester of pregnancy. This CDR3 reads CAISESPGRETQYF. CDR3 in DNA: TGTGCCATCAGTGAGTCGCCAGGGAGGGAGACCCAGTACTTC.